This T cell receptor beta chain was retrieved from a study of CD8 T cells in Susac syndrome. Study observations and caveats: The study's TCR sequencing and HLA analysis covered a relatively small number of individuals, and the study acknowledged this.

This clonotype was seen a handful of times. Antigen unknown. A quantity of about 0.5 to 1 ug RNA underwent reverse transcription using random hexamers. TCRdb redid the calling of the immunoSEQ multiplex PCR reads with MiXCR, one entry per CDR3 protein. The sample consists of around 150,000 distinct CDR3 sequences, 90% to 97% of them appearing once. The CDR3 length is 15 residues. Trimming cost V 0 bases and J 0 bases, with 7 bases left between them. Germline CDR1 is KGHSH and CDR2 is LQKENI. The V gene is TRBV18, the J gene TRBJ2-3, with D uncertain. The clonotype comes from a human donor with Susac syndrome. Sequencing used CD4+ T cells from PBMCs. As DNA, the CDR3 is TGTGCCAGCTCACCACCCGGGTCGAGCACAGATACGCAGTATTTT. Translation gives CASSPPGSSTDTQYF.